These T cell receptor beta chains were read from a single sample in a study of blood T cells in healthy people across ages. TCRdb processed the 5' RACE reads anew with MiXCR; each CDR3 protein has one entry. The sample holds about 730,000 distinct CDR3 sequences, roughly 43% seen once. Sequencing was done on a sample of blood. The receptors come from a woman in her sixties or seventies in good health. Each CDR3 is given with its conserved first and last residue. Only part of the rows carry a size: once, few, many, or a class if the clone is expanded.

J,V,size,CDR3
TRBJ1-4,TRBV10-3,-,CAISESTGDDEKLFF
TRBJ2-7,TRBV5-1,-,CASSFRVTTYNEQYF
TRBJ2-2,TRBV7-9,-,CASSIYRDDTGELFF
TRBJ1-2,TRBV3-1,-,CASSPLAFYGYTF
TRBJ1-4,TRBV2,-,CASIPDSMSNEKLFF
TRBJ1-1,TRBV20-1,few,CSAPDAGGDTEAFF
TRBJ1-1,TRBV20-1,few,CSAPEGNRNTEAFF
TRBJ1-6,TRBV6-5,-,CASSLAGQGHSPLHF
TRBJ2-5,TRBV21-1,few,CASSKEPRGGQETQYF
TRBJ2-3,TRBV7-9,few,CASSLDVRGISTDTQYF
TRBJ1-1,TRBV6-6,-,CASSRDERPAFF
TRBJ1-3,TRBV27,-,CASRKAASGNTIYF